This T cell receptor beta chain was obtained from a study of T cell clones after liver transplantation (dated by TCRdb to about 2019). In terms of the full investigation: Samples were obtained from ITN030ST, a randomized trial in which withdrawal of immunosuppression was attempted within 2 years of liver transplantation. Donor-reactive T cell clones were identified by TCRbeta sequencing after a pre-transplant mixed lymphocyte reaction and then tracked in post-transplant blood. As an antigen-independent comparator for the donor-reactive sequences, third party-reactive TCRbeta sequences from pre-transplant MLRs were identified as well. Three of the eight recipients were HCV-positive; the others were transplanted for non-autoimmune, non-viral indications. The subjects received no induction therapy and were kept on standard immunosuppression until randomization at 12-24 months post-transplant. Tolerance meant complete immunosuppression withdrawal for at least one year without liver enzymes rising beyond twice the upper limit of normal. Blood samples were collected pre-transplant, pre-randomization before withdrawal, and post-randomization after either complete withdrawal or failed withdrawal. Of the 8 liver transplant recipients making up the studied cohort, 3 were classified as tolerant and 5 as non-tolerant.

Only a few counts were recorded for this clone. It has no known antigen specificity. No quality values exist for individual bases; no much larger clone is one base distant. The germline V gene provides CDR1 SNHLY and CDR2 FYNNEI. Trimming takes 4 bases from V and 2 bases from J, and the germline ends sit 17 bases apart. Including cysteine and phenylalanine, the CDR3 has 16 amino acids. The only DNA kept is the CDR3, 48 bases in frame from the first base. High-throughput TCRbeta CDR3 sequencing of frozen genomic DNA was performed by immunoSEQ, including PCR amplification, mapping, bias correction and internal controls. Processing in the source paper ran as follows. Productive rearrangements were kept, and unique TCRbeta sequences were defined by CDR3 nucleotide sequence plus V and J gene. A sequence counted as donor-reactive only if the sequence showed at least 5-fold expansion in CFSE-low cells compared with unstimulated pre-transplant cells and had a frequency of at least 0.01%. Minimum frequency thresholds were set for each subject based on the unstimulated sample with the lowest template count, ensuring at least 90% detection power. Jensen-Shannon divergence between the top 1000 TCRbeta sequences post- versus pre-transplant served as the measure of repertoire turnover. Changes in detection of donor-reactive sequences were tested with two-sided Fisher's exact tests. The immuneACCESS repertoire file appears here via TCRdb, limited to in-frame rearrangements. These files lack a portion of the clones; in checked studies, under half of the deficit traces to unresolved V genes, and the cause of the others is not known. V, J and clone size derive from that table, while D and trimming were established from the DNA sequence. Recorded for this sample are tens of thousands of clones; 86% of them occurred a single time. Around an eighth of the sample goes to the ten largest clones.

Thawed unstimulated PBMCs were stained for CD3, CD4 and CD8 and FACS-sorted into CD3+CD4+ and CD3+CD8+ populations. All 8 studied subjects were randomized to withdrawal of immunosuppression. The Qiagen DNeasy Blood and Tissue Kit was used to isolate genomic DNA. The full study reports these points: Conclusions were preliminary, limited by small, heterogeneous patient numbers and non-standardized post-transplant time points. Because no allograft tissue specimens were available, donor-reactive T cells may have migrated into the graft instead of being deleted. The decline in donor-reactive sequences exceeded the decline in third party-reactive sequences, suggesting partial antigen-specific deletion that was unrelated to withdrawal success. In most of the 8 subjects, regardless of tolerance or HCV status, circulating donor-reactive CD4 TCRbeta sequences dropped significantly post-transplant. Low numbers of available donor cells limited the measurable donor-reactive repertoire in a couple of subjects. When repertoire turnover was accounted for, significantly reduced detection of donor-reactive sequences was found in 7 of 8 subjects for CD4 and in 8 of 8 subjects for CD8.

The specimen was CD8+ T cells from blood, collected 12 months after liver transplant. This TCR was recovered from a human patient who received a liver transplant. It is possible that, after a transplant, some T cells come from the graft donor. The chain links TRBV2 with TRBJ1-1, with the D segment identity uncertain. The CDR3: CASSAYSGADNTEAFF. The DNA reads as follows: TGTGCCAGCAGTGCATACTCGGGTGCGGACAACACTGAAGCTTTCTTT.